The clone carrying this T cell receptor (beta chain) was observed at least ten times. Its antigen is as yet unknown. The CDR3 runs to 16 residues. V was pared by 1 base and J by 2 bases, with 16 bases between. The germline V gene has CDR1 SGHKS and CDR2 YYEKEE (reference sequence). This sample stems from a study of regulatory T cells in long-lasting Graves disease. Stated time point: newly diagnosed GD, antithyroid drugs for less than 3 months. RNA isolated from PBMCs was used to make the TCR library. Study findings and constraints: When disease was persistent, TRBV28, TRBJ1-2 and TRBJ2-5 were the favored segments.

Arm-PCR of CDR3 regions and iRepertoire HTBI primers were the basis on which TCR beta libraries were built. In TCRdb, the multiplex PCR reads were re-called with MiXCR into one record per CDR3 protein. The sample includes around 450,000 distinct CDR3 sequences, around 14% of them seen just once. This sample was also put to use in a study of T cells in Graves' hyperthyroidism and ophthalmopathy.

The sample consisted of peripheral blood mononuclear cells (PBMCs), taken at new diagnosis, from a patient treated with antithyroid drugs. The gene calls are TRBV5-5 and TRBJ2-7, with D tentatively TRBD2 (6 bases). The source is a young woman with Graves disease. This chain's CDR3 is CASSLLSRGLTYEQYF. The CDR3 nucleotides read TGTGCCAGCAGCTTGTTGTCGAGGGGACTTACCTACGAGCAGTACTTC.